The 25 T cell receptor beta chains below come from one sample, sequenced in a study of T cell changes during pregnancy in multiple sclerosis. Libraries were prepared by immunoSEQ multiplex PCR; TCRdb keeps only in-frame clonotypes and omits some of them. This repertoire shows 30,000 or so clones, 88% found once; its top ten account for around 0.77%. This sample comprised CD4+ T cells from peripheral blood mononuclear cells, obtained in the first trimester of pregnancy. Receptors originate from a female donor in good health, enrolled as a control in a pregnancy study.

The rearrangement links TRBV7-2 to TRBJ2-7, with 9 positions matching TRBD1. This CDR3 spans 16 amino acids. The germline CDR1 and CDR2 sequences are SGHTA and FQGNSA. The junction had 10 bases not matched to a gene; V was cut back by 5 bases and J by 2 bases. The CDR3 reads CASSPRADRGTYEQYF. The CDR3 DNA sequence: TGTGCCAGCAGCCCAAGGGCGGACAGGGGCACCTACGAGCAGTACTTC.

The J gene is TRBJ1-4, the V gene TRBV7-2, with 9 bases that match TRBD1. Germline loops: CDR1 SGHTA, CDR2 FQGNSA. The CDR3 has 15 amino acids. V lost 6 bases to trimming and J lost 6 bases; unmatched junction nucleotides: 8. The CDR3 protein is CASSSPGQGYEKLFF. CDR3 sequence (DNA): TGTGCCAGCAGTTCCCCGGGACAGGGATATGAAAAACTGTTTTTT.

The sample holds a few counts of this clone. V is TRBV11-3 and J is TRBJ1-1; D not certain. V gave up 0 bases and J gave up 7 bases, with 3 bases separating them. The CDR3 is 11 amino acids. From germline, CDR1 is SGHNT and CDR2 YENEEA. Written as DNA, the CDR3 is TGTGCCAGCAGCTTAGACAGTGAAGCTTTCTTT. It translates to CASSLDSEAFF.

The genes are TRBV29-1 and TRBJ1-1; D is unresolved. Germline-derived CDR1 and CDR2 are SQVTM and ANQGSEA. The CDR3 covers 13 residues. V lost 7 bases and J 5 bases, leaving 17 bases between the germline ends. CDR3 amino acids: CSAAGSAGTEAFF. The CDR3 region has the DNA TGCAGCGCGGCGGGATCCGCGGGGACTGAAGCTTTCTTT.

This rearrangement joins TRBV7-2 to TRBJ1-2; D remains ambiguous. The CDR3 is 13 residues long. Germline V gives CDR1 SGHTA, CDR2 FQGNSA. The germline V and J ends were trimmed by 5 bases and 0 bases, with 7 bases remaining between them. The CDR3 DNA sequence: TGTGCCAGCAGCCAAACATCTAACTATGGCTACACCTTC. Translation: CASSQTSNYGYTF. Together with reference TRBV7-2 and TRBJ1-2, the CDR3 gives the full variable domain: GAGVSQSPSNKVTEKGKDVELRCDPISGHTALYWYRQSLGQGLEFLIYFQGNSAPDKSGLPSDRFSAERTGGSVSTLTIQRTQQEDSAVYLCASSQTSNYGYTFGSGTRLTVV.

V usage is TRBV18 and J usage is TRBJ1-1; D is unresolved. Germline V gene sequence: CDR1 KGHSH, CDR2 LQKENI. There are 12 residues in the CDR3. The V end lost 5 bases, the J end lost 4 bases, and 8 bases lay between the germline ends. Written as DNA, the CDR3 is TGTGCCAGCTCAGTAGCGGTCACTGAAGCTTTCTTT. Protein sequence: CASSVAVTEAFF.

The chain recombines TRBV6-6 with TRBJ2-7; 8 positions match TRBD1. The germline V gene encodes CDR1 MNHNY and CDR2 SVGAGI (reference sequence). This CDR3 comprises 14 residues. Losses at the gene ends were 2 bases for V and 5 bases for J; bases not matched to a gene: 5. CDR3 sequence (DNA): TGTGCCAGCAGTTACCCGGACAGGGTCCACGAGCAGTACTTC. Translation gives CASSYPDRVHEQYF.

The chain recombines TRBV7-3 with TRBJ1-1; 7 bases match TRBD1. The J segment lost 5 bases and the V segment lost 5 bases, leaving 11 bases of the junction unmatched. Germline V gene data show CDR1 as SGHTA and CDR2 as FQGTGA. CDR3 length: 15 amino acids. The CDR3 bases are TGTGCCAGCAGCCCCAGTACAGGGGTCGGAACTGAAGCTTTCTTT. It encodes CASSPSTGVGTEAFF. Complete variable domain (other parts from reference TRBV7-3 and TRBJ1-1): GAGVSQTPSNKVTEKGKYVELRCDPISGHTALYWYRQSLGQGPEFLIYFQGTGAADDSGLPNDRFFAVRPEGSVSTLKIQRTERGDSAVYLCASSPSTGVGTEAFFGQGTRLTVV.

This chain links TRBV7-3 with TRBJ2-3, with 13 bases identical to TRBD2. With V trimmed by 5 bases and J by 4 bases, 6 bases remained unmatched. CDR1 and CDR2 from the germline V gene are SGHTA and FQGTGA. The CDR3 length is 16 residues. The chain's CDR3 is CASSQTSGGPPDTQYF. CDR3 coding DNA: TGTGCCAGCAGCCAGACTAGCGGGGGGCCCCCAGATACGCAGTATTTT. The full variable domain, completed using reference TRBV7-3 and TRBJ2-3, is GAGVSQTPSNKVTEKGKYVELRCDPISGHTALYWYRQSLGQGPEFLIYFQGTGAADDSGLPNDRFFAVRPEGSVSTLKIQRTERGDSAVYLCASSQTSGGPPDTQYFGPGTRLTVL.

This clone was observed a single time. This chain uses TRBV18 with TRBJ1-3; D not certain. Trimming removed 4 bases at V and 0 bases at J, with 28 bases between. The germline V gene has CDR1 KGHSH and CDR2 LQKENI. The CDR3 has 21 amino acids. CDR3 sequence (DNA): TGTGCCAGCTCACTCAAAGATGGACGGGCCGGTCGCGAGGGCTCTGGAAACACCATATATTTT. The encoded protein is CASSLKDGRAGREGSGNTIYF. The whole variable domain, filled in from reference TRBV18 and TRBJ1-3, reads NAGVMQNPRHLVRRRGQEARLRCSPMKGHSHVYWYRQLPEEGLKFMVYLQKENIIDESGMPKERFSAEFPKEGPSILRIQQVVRGDSAAYFCASSLKDGRAGREGSGNTIYFGEGSWLTVV.

This rearrangement joins TRBV19 to TRBJ2-7; 10 bases fit TRBD1. The CDR3 runs to 15 residues. J lost 2 bases, V lost 5 bases, and 6 bases had no gene match. Germline CDR1 is LNHDA and CDR2 is SQIVND (reference sequence). The CDR3 loop is CASSLGQGIAYEQYF. The CDR3 DNA is TGTGCCAGTAGTTTGGGACAGGGGATCGCCTACGAGCAGTACTTC.

The genes are TRBV19 and TRBJ1-6; D unclear. Trimming left V 5 bases short and J 9 bases short, with 20 bases between. The CDR3 length is 16 residues. CDR1 is LNHDA, CDR2 SQIVND, per germline (reference sequence). DNA of the CDR3: TGTGCCAGTAGTGTGCTCGGGTCGCCCGGTGGTTCACCCCTCCACTTT. Protein product: CASSVLGSPGGSPLHF.

The rearrangement joins TRBV11-3 to TRBJ2-1, with D perhaps matching TRBD1 (5 bases). Trimming took off 5 bases at V and 2 bases at J, with 13 bases between the two ends. The germline CDR1 and CDR2 sequences are SGHNT and YENEEA. The CDR3 totals 15 residues. Here the CDR3 DNA reads TGTGCCAGCAGCCCAGGATCAGGGACCTACAATGAGCAGTTCTTC. Translation gives CASSPGSGTYNEQFF. The full variable domain, completed using reference TRBV11-3 and TRBJ2-1, is EAGVVQSPRYKIIEKKQPVAFWCNPISGHNTLYWYLQNLGQGPELLIRYENEEAVDDSQLPKDRFSAERLKGVDSTLKIQPAELGDSAVYLCASSPGSGTYNEQFFGPGTRLTVL.

A note on this clone: Other DNA sequences in the sample encode the same CDR3. This chain uses TRBV7-2 with TRBJ2-2; 10 nucleotides line up with TRBD1. V dropped 5 bases and J dropped 6; count of bases not matched to a gene: 6. The CDR3 spans 15 residues. Per germline, CDR1 SGHTA and CDR2 FQGNSA. The CDR3 DNA sequence: TGTGCCAGCAGCCCGCGGGACAGGGGTTCCGGGGAGCTGTTTTTT. Residues: CASSPRDRGSGELFF.

The chain employs TRBV27 and TRBJ1-6; 10 bases line up with TRBD1. Germline values: CDR1 MNHEY, CDR2 SMNVEV (reference sequence). The ends lost 5 bases at V and 9 bases at J; junction bases unmatched: 7. The CDR3 sequence is 15 residues long. CDR3 in DNA: TGTGCCAGCAGTCGGGACAGGGGAGGGAGTTCACCCCTCCACTTT. It yields the protein CASSRDRGGSSPLHF.

A note on this clone: Different DNA sequences within this sample yield the same CDR3. The gene calls are TRBV6-5 and TRBJ1-6; the D is unclear. The CDR3 extends over 13 amino acids. From germline, CDR1 is MNHEY and CDR2 SVGAGI. V lost 2 bases, J lost 7 bases, and 6 bases lay in between. In DNA form, the CDR3 reads TGTGCCAGCAGTTACCTCCAGAATTCACCCCTCCACTTT. Protein: CASSYLQNSPLHF.

The chain combines TRBV10-1 with TRBJ2-1, with D hard to call. The CDR3 is 15 residues long. Germline CDR1 reads WNHNN; CDR2 reads SYGVQD (reference sequence). The V gene lost 10 bases and the J gene lost 4 bases, with 20 bases spanning the gap. CDR3 sequence reads: CATVAEDTSYNEQFF. The CDR3 coding sequence is TGCGCCACCGTTGCCGAAGACACGTCTTACAATGAGCAGTTCTTC.

V is TRBV6-5 and J is TRBJ1-2, with D unclear. The CDR3 has 15 residues. CDR1 is MNHEY and CDR2 is SVGAGI in the germline V gene. Trimming took 0 bases from V and 4 from J, leaving 12 bases between them. In DNA, the CDR3 is TGTGCCAGCAGTTACTCGAGAGGGAAACCCTATGGCTACACCTTC. It is translated as CASSYSRGKPYGYTF.

The CDR3: CASSQQSSNQPQHF. CDR3 bases: TGCGCCAGCAGCCAACAATCCAGCAATCAGCCCCAGCATTTT. V gene TRBV4-1 combines with J gene TRBJ1-5, with unresolved D. The CDR3 consists of 14 residues. Germline lookup yields CDR1 MGHRA and CDR2 YSYEKL. Trimming left V 2 bases short and J 1 base short, with 6 bases between.

This chain joins TRBV30 and TRBJ1-2; tentatively, D is TRBD1 (5 bases). The CDR3 contains 13 residues. V lost 6 bases and J lost 4, with 15 bases in between. Germline V CDR1 and CDR2: GTSNPN, SVGIG (reference sequence). DNA for the CDR3: TGTGCCTGCACAGGTCAGGCTTCCTATGGCTACACCTTC. Translated, it gives CACTGQASYGYTF.

The V and J genes are TRBV5-4 and TRBJ1-1; no reliable D call. V lost 2 bases and J lost 1, with 3 bases in between. The CDR3 is 12 amino acids. Germline V gives CDR1 SGHNT, CDR2 YYREEE (reference sequence). CDR3 protein: CASSFRNTEAFF. CDR3 nucleotides: TGTGCCAGCAGCTTCCGGAACACTGAAGCTTTCTTT.

This clone was seen only a few times. The gene calls are TRBV5-8 and TRBJ2-5, with TRBD1 identical over 7 bases. Trimming at V came to 0 bases and at J to 1 base, leaving 12 bases not matched to a gene. The CDR3 runs to 18 residues. Germline lookup yields CDR1 SGHTS and CDR2 YDEGEE. The CDR3 nucleotides read TGTGCCAGCAGCTTGGGCTTCGGGGCAGGGGGATTCCAAGAGACCCAGTACTTC. Protein product: CASSLGFGAGGFQETQYF.

This clone has just one count. The rearrangement joins TRBV30 to TRBJ1-2; D is unresolved. CDR1 is GTSNPN, CDR2 SVGIG, per germline (reference sequence). The CDR3 runs to 13 residues. V was clipped by 0 bases and J by 4 bases, with 9 bases between them. CDR3 loop: CAWSVGGSYGYTF. In DNA, the CDR3 is TGTGCCTGGAGTGTGGGCGGGTCCTATGGCTACACCTTC.

This clone came up a few times. The chain carries TRBV29-1 and TRBJ2-5; TRBD2 is a possible D gene (5 bases). The germline CDR1 and CDR2 sequences are SQVTM and ANQGSEA. Trimming removed 7 bases from V and 2 bases from J, with 14 bases in between. This CDR3 region has 13 residues. The CDR3 here is CSARLRVQETQYF. CDR3 sequence (DNA): TGCAGCGCTCGGTTGCGGGTACAAGAGACCCAGTACTTC.

This chain links TRBV18 with TRBJ2-2, with 8 bases matching TRBD1. The trim removed 8 bases at V and 3 bases at J, leaving 2 bases unmatched. This CDR3 is built from 13 residues. CDR1 and CDR2 (germline): KGHSH, LQKENI. The DNA of the CDR3 is TGTGCCAGCCAGGGGGCGGACACCGGGGAGCTGTTTTTT. It specifies CASQGADTGELFF.